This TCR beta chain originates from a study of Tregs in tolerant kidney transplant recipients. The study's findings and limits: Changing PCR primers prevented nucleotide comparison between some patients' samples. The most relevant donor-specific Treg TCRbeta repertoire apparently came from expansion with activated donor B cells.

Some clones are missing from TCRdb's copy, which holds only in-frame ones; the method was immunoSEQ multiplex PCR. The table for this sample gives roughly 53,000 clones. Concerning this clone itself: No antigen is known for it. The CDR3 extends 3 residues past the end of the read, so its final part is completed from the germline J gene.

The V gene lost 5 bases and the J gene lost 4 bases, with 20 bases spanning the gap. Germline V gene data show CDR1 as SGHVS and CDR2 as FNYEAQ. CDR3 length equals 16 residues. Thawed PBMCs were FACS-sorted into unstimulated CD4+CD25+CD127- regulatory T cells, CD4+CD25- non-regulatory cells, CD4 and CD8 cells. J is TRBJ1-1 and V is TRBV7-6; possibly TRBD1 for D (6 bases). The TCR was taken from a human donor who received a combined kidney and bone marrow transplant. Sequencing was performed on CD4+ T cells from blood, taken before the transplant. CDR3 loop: CASSRTPILQGTEAFF. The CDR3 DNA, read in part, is TGTGCCAGCAGCCGGACACCCATACTACAGGGCACTGAA.